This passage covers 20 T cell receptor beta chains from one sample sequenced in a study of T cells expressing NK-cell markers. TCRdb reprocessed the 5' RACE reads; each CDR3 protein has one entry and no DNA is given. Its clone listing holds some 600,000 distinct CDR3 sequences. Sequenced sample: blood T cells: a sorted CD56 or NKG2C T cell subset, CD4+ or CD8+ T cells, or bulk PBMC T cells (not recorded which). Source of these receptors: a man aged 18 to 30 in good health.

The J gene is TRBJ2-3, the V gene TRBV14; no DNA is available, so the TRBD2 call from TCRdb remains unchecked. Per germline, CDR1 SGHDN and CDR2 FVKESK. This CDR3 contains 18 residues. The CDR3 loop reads CASSQDGWSGTSTDTQYF.

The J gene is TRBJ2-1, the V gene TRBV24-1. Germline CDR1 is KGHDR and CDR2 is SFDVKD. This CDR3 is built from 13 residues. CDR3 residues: CATSASSLNEQFF.

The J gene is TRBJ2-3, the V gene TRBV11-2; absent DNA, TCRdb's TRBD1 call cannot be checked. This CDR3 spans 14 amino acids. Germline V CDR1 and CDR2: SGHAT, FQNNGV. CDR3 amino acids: CASSSPISINTQYF.

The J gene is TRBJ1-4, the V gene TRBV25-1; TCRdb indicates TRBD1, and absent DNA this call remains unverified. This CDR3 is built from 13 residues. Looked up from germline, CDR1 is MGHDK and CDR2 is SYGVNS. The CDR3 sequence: CASSDQGYEKLFF.

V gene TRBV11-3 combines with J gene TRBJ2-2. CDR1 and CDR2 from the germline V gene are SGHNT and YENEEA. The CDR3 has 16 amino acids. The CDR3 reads CASSLRVHGFTGELFF.

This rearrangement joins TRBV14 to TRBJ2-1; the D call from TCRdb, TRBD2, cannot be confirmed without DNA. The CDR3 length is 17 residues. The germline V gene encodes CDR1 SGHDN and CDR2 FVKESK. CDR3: CASSQDAGWALYNEQFF.

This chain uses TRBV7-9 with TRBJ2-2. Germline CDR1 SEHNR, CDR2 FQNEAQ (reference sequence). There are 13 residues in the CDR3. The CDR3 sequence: CASNLINTGELFF.

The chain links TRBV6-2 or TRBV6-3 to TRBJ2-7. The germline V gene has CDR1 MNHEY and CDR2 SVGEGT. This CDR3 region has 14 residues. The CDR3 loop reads CASSYFGVSYEQYF.

The CDR3 loop reads CAIQGGIAETQYF. The rearrangement joins TRBV10-3 to TRBJ2-5; TCRdb outputs TRBD1, but without DNA this stays unchecked. Germline CDR1 ENHRY, CDR2 SYGVKD. This CDR3 is built from 13 residues.

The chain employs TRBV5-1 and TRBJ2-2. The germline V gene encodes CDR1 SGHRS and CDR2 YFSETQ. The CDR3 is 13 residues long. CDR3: CASSLPNTGELFF. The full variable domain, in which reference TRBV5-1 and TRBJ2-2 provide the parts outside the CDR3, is KAGVTQTPRYLIKTRGQQVTLSCSPISGHRSVSWYQQTPGQGLQFLFEYFSETQRNKGNFPGRFSGRQFSNSRSEMNVSTLELGDSALYLCASSLPNTGELFFGEGSRLTVL.

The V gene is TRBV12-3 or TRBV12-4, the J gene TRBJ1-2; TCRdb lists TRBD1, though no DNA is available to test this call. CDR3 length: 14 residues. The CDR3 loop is CASSSGTVVYGYTF.

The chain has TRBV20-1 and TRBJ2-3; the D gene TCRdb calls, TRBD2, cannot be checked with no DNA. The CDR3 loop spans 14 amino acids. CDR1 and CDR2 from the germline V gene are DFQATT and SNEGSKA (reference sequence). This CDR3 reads CSASKAGETDTQYF.

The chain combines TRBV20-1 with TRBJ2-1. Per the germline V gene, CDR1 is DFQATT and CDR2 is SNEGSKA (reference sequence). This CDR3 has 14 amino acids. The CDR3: CSARKSGSYNEQFF.

The CDR3 is CASSDQSTVDTQYF. J is TRBJ2-3 and V is TRBV11-1. CDR3 length: 14 amino acids. Germline V CDR1 and CDR2: SGHAT, FQDESV (reference sequence).

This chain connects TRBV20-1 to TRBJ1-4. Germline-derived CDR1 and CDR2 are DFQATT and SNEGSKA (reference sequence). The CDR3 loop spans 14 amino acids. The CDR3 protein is CSASWWGTNEKLFF.

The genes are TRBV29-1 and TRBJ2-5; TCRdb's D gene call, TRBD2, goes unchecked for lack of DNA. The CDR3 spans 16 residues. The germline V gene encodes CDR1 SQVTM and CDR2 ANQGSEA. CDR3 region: CSVGGAGAPKEETQYF.

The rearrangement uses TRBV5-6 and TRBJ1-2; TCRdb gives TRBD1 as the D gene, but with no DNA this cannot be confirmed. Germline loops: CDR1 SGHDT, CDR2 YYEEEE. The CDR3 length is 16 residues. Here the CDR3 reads CASSSEKTGQVYGYTF. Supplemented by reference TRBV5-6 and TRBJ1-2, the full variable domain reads DAGVTQSPTHLIKTRGQQVTLRCSPKSGHDTVSWYQQALGQGPQFIFQYYEEEERQRGNFPDRFSGHQFPNYSSELNVNALLLGDSALYLCASSSEKTGQVYGYTFGSGTRLTVV.

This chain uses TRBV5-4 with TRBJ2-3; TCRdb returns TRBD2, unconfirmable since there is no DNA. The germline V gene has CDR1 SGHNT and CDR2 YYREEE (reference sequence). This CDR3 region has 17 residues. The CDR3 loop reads CASSPARAALSTDTQYF. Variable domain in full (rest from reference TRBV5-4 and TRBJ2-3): ETGVTQSPTHLIKTRGQQVTLRCSSQSGHNTVSWYQQALGQGPQFIFQYYREEENGRGNFPPRFSGLQFPNYSSELNVNALELDDSALYLCASSPARAALSTDTQYFGPGTRLTVL.

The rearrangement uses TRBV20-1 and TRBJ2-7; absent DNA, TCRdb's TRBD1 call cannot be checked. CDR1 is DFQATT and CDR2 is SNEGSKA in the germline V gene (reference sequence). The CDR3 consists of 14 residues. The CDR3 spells CSARAADRGYEQYF.

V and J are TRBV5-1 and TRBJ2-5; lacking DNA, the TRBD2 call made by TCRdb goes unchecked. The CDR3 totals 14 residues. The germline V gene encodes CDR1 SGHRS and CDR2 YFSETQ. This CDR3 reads CASSKLAGAETQYF.